The clone carrying this T cell receptor (beta chain) was seen only a few times. The germline V gene has CDR1 SGHTA and CDR2 FQGTGA. The CDR3 has 15 amino acids. The trim removed 4 bases at V and 0 bases at J, leaving 2 bases unmatched. The sample is drawn from a study of T cell responses to AZD1222 COVID-19 vaccine. The repertoire was sequenced with immunoSEQ multiplex PCR; TCRdb's copy has only in-frame clones and lacks some. In the table there are fewer than 120,000 clones, 70% to 90% of which are singletons. The rearrangement links TRBV7-3 to TRBJ2-2; 7 bases agree with TRBD1. This sample comprised peripheral blood, obtained on day 0 of AZD1222 vaccination. This clonotype originated in an adult in good health. As DNA, the CDR3 is TGTGCCAGCAGCTGGACAGGCCCGAACACCGGGGAGCTGTTTTTT. It yields the protein CASSWTGPNTGELFF.